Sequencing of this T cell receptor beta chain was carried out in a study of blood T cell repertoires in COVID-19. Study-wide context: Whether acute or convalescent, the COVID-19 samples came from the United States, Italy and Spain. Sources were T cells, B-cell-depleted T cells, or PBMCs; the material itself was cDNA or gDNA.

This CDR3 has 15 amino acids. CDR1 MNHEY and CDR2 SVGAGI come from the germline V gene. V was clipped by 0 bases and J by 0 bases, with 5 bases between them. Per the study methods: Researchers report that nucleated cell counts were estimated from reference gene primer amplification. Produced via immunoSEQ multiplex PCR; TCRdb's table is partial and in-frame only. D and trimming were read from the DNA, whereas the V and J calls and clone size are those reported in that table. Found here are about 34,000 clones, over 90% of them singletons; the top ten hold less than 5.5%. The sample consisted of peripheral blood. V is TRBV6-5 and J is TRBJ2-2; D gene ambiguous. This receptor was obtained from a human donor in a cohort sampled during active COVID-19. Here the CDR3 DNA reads TGTGCCAGCAGTTACTCATCCGCGAACACCGGGGAGCTGTTTTTT. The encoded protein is CASSYSSANTGELFF.